This T cell receptor (beta chain) originates from a study of T cell responses to AZD1222 COVID-19 vaccine. Germline CDR1 reads DFQATT; CDR2 reads SNEGSKA (reference sequence). The V end lost 3 bases, the J end lost 1 base, and 6 bases lay between the germline ends. There are 12 residues in the CDR3. Comments on this clone: Its cognate antigen is unknown.

Repertoires were generated with immunoSEQ multiplex PCR, while TCRdb's copy carries only in-frame clones and drops some. The table records 250,000 to 300,000 clones, about 94% of them present only once. The study, taken as a whole, reports: Every sample of the repertoires postdated the peak T cell response. Vaccine-associated CD4 TCRs spanned spike, dominant at 160-218 and 743-854. Among spike-specific TCRs, nearly half reportedly target unmutated variant regions. Clonal diversity may have been underestimated, and the donors were mostly white British, with more females than males.

The rearrangement links TRBV20-1 to TRBJ1-1; the D is unclear. Sequenced material: peripheral blood, taken 28 days after the second AZD1222 dose. This TCR was recovered from an adult who received the AZD1222 COVID-19 vaccine. CDR3 coding DNA: TGCAGTGCTAGTAGGCAGAACACTGAAGCTTTCTTT. This gives the protein CSASRQNTEAFF.